This record covers a single TCR beta chain. The antigen is unknown. TCRdb reanalysed the reads using MiXCR and keeps one entry per CDR3 protein. This table has around 740,000 distinct CDR3 sequences, roughly 35% appearing once. The entry originates in a study of T cell repertoires in cytomegalovirus infection. Study at large: The public TCR beta signatures pointed to both CMV infection and matching HLA type.

Overall study results and limits: HLA-C-restricted CMV clonotypes gave the most frequent clonotype in two of eight donors. Totalled public TCR beta family frequency picked out people who carried CMV plus the relevant HLA.

The sample comprised PBMCs. The sequence came from a human donor in good health (CMV status not recorded). Some clones in this sample may be carry-over from other donors' samples.

Written as DNA, the CDR3 is TGTGCCAGCAGCCGACTAGCGGGAGTTCAAGAGACCCAGTACTTC. Amino acids: CASSRLAGVQETQYF. This chain connects TRBV2 to TRBJ2-5; 12 bases match TRBD2. Germline CDR1 reads SNHLY; CDR2 reads FYNNEI. This CDR3 has 15 residues. V was pared by 6 bases and J by 2 bases, with 4 bases of the junction left unmatched. The variable domain in full, completed from reference TRBV2 and TRBJ2-5, reads EPEVTQTPSHQVTQMGQEVILRCVPISNHLYFYWYRQILGQKVEFLVSFYNNEISEKSEIFDDQFSVERPDGSNFTLKIRSTKLEDSAMYFCASSRLAGVQETQYFGPGTRLLVL.